Below are 22 T cell receptor beta chains sequenced from a single sample in a study of glioma-infiltrating T cells after dendritic cell vaccination. The repertoire was sequenced with immunoSEQ multiplex PCR; TCRdb's copy has only in-frame clones and lacks some. The sample consists of about 100,000 clones, approximately 81% of them appearing once. The source was blood, collected before dendritic cell vaccination. The source is a human donor with glioblastoma.

V is TRBV28 and J is TRBJ1-1; weak D call: TRBD1 (6 bases). Germline V gene data show CDR1 as MDHEN and CDR2 as SYDVKM. The CDR3 length is 12 residues. The V and J ends lost 2 bases and 8 bases respectively, with 9 bases between them. Written as DNA, the CDR3 is TGTGCCAGCAGTTTACGACAGGCAGAAGCTTTCTTT. This gives the protein CASSLRQAEAFF.

V usage is TRBV5-1 and J usage is TRBJ1-3; perhaps TRBD1 as D (6 bases). The ends were cut back, 0 bases at V and 4 bases at J, with 11 bases in the middle. The CDR3 extends over 15 amino acids. The germline V gene has CDR1 SGHRS and CDR2 YFSETQ. In nucleotides, the CDR3 is TGCGCCAGCAGCTTGGGACAGGCGGGCGGAAACACCATATATTTT. This encodes CASSLGQAGGNTIYF.

The chain recombines TRBV9 with TRBJ1-2; perhaps TRBD1 as D (5 bases). The CDR3 contains 14 residues. The V and J ends lost 0 bases and 4 bases respectively, with 10 bases between them. Germline CDR1 SGDLS, CDR2 YYNGEE. CDR3 region: CASSVEGIGYGYTF. For the CDR3, the DNA is TGTGCCAGCAGCGTAGAGGGGATTGGCTATGGCTACACCTTC.

The rearrangement links TRBV5-1 to TRBJ1-6; 10 nucleotides agree with TRBD1. Germline V gene lookup returns CDR1 SGHRS and CDR2 YFSETQ. V was pared by 0 bases and J by 6 bases, with 6 bases of the junction left unmatched. The CDR3 has 17 residues. The CDR3: CASSLDGGTGVNSPLHF. Written as DNA, the CDR3 is TGCGCCAGCAGCTTGGACGGCGGGACAGGGGTTAATTCACCCCTCCACTTT. The complete variable domain, with remaining parts taken from reference TRBV5-1 and TRBJ1-6, reads KAGVTQTPRYLIKTRGQQVTLSCSPISGHRSVSWYQQTPGQGLQFLFEYFSETQRNKGNFPGRFSGRQFSNSRSEMNVSTLELGDSALYLCASSLDGGTGVNSPLHFGNGTRLTVT.

The rearrangement uses TRBV21-1 and TRBJ1-1; TRBD1 is the table's D call, not checked against the DNA. TRBV21-1 is a recognized pseudogene. This CDR3 is built from 14 residues. CDR3 coding DNA: TGTGCCAGCAGCAAAGACAGGCGGAACACTGAAGCTTTCTTT. This gives the protein CASSKDRRNTEAFF.

The chain employs TRBV7-9 and TRBJ2-1, with 7 bases fitting TRBD2. V was clipped by 6 bases and J by 6 bases; unmatched bases: 17. The CDR3 totals 17 residues. Germline loops: CDR1 SEHNR, CDR2 FQNEAQ (reference sequence). The CDR3 spells CASSLPRRLAIINEQFF. The CDR3 DNA sequence: TGTGCCAGCAGTCTACCGCGACGACTAGCCATCATCAATGAGCAGTTCTTC.

The V call is TRBV28, the J call TRBJ2-7, with D hard to call. Trimming took off 2 bases at V and 3 bases at J, with 8 bases between the two ends. The CDR3 contains 13 residues. The germline V gene has CDR1 MDHEN and CDR2 SYDVKM. The CDR3 loop reads CASSLMADYEQYF. CDR3 in DNA: TGTGCCAGCAGTTTAATGGCAGACTACGAGCAGTACTTC. Full variable domain (remainder filled in from reference TRBV28 and TRBJ2-7): DVKVTQSSRYLVKRTGEKVFLECVQDMDHENMFWYRQDPGLGLRLIYFSYDVKMKEKGDIPEGYSVSREKKERFSLILESASTNQTSMYLCASSLMADYEQYFGPGTRLTVT.

This chain links TRBV9 with TRBJ1-1; D not resolved. The CDR3 loop spans 15 amino acids. The germline V gene encodes CDR1 SGDLS and CDR2 YYNGEE. Trimming removed 0 bases at V and 4 bases at J, with 13 bases between. CDR3: CASSVATAPFTEAFF. The CDR3 nucleotides read TGTGCCAGCAGCGTAGCTACAGCTCCCTTCACTGAAGCTTTCTTT.

V is TRBV28 and J is TRBJ2-7; 15 bases align to TRBD2. CDR1 is MDHEN, CDR2 SYDVKM, per germline. Trimming took 6 bases from V and 6 from J; bases not matched to a gene: 3. This CDR3 has 14 residues. CDR3 region: CASSPGLAGGEQYF. CDR3 sequence (DNA): TGTGCCAGCAGCCCGGGACTAGCGGGAGGCGAGCAGTACTTC.

This clone was seen just once. The chain joins TRBV6-4 to TRBJ1-2; 9 nucleotides line up with TRBD1. The V gene's germline CDR1 is MRHNA and CDR2 SNTAGT. V lost 6 bases to trimming and J lost 1 base; unmatched junction nucleotides: 3. This CDR3 comprises 14 residues. CDR3 region: CASRGQGYNYGYTF. The DNA for the CDR3 is TGTGCCAGCAGGGGACAGGGCTATAACTATGGCTACACCTTC.

J is TRBJ2-3 and V is TRBV6-5; maybe TRBD2 (6 bases). Trimming pared 11 bases from V and 0 bases from J, leaving 15 bases between. Germline assignment: CDR1 MNHEY and CDR2 SVGAGI. The CDR3 runs 14 residues. The CDR3 bases are TGTGCCTCGTCCGAGCGGGCAAGCACAGATACGCAGTATTTT. Its protein product is CASSERASTDTQYF.

The CDR3 DNA reads TGTGCCAGCAGCTTGGAACTAGCGTCGGGCCCAGATACGCAGTATTTT. Its translation is CASSLELASGPDTQYF. The chain carries TRBV5-4 and TRBJ2-3; 7 bases are shared with TRBD2. Germline V lookup: CDR1 SGHNT, CDR2 YYREEE (reference sequence). V gave up 0 bases and J gave up 4 bases; unmatched junction bases: 8. CDR3 size: 16 residues.

This clone came up once. CDR3 bases: TGTGCCAGTAGTGCCGGAGGGGCGCGGGGTGAAAAACTGTTTTTT. Translation gives CASSAGGARGEKLFF. The V call is TRBV19, the J call TRBJ1-4; maybe TRBD1 (5 bases). Trimming removed 5 bases at V and 7 bases at J, with 17 bases between. Germline CDR1 reads LNHDA; CDR2 reads SQIVND (reference sequence). This CDR3 spans 15 amino acids. The full variable domain, completed using reference TRBV19 and TRBJ1-4, is DGGITQSPKYLFRKEGQNVTLSCEQNLNHDAMYWYRQDPGQGLRLIYYSQIVNDFQKGDIAEGYSVSREKKESFPLTVTSAQKNPTAFYLCASSAGGARGEKLFFGSGTQLSVL.

The genes are TRBV5-1 and TRBJ2-7, with 10 bases matching TRBD1. Germline lookup yields CDR1 SGHRS and CDR2 YFSETQ. The trim removed 4 bases at V and 3 bases at J, leaving 4 bases unmatched. The CDR3 runs to 14 residues. The CDR3 loop is CASSLDRGNYEQYF. As DNA, the CDR3 is TGCGCCAGCAGCCTGGACAGGGGGAACTACGAGCAGTACTTC.

This clone is labeled as medium-sized (0.01 to 0.1%). The CDR3 protein is CASSPTSGRDEQYF. In DNA form, the CDR3 reads TGCGCCAGCAGCCCGACTAGCGGGAGGGACGAGCAGTACTTC. The chain is built from TRBV5-1 and TRBJ2-7; 14 nucleotides agree with TRBD2. This CDR3 has 14 residues. V lost 4 bases and J lost 5; bases outside the gene matches: 2. In germline, CDR1 is SGHRS, CDR2 YFSETQ.

The rearrangement links TRBV9 to TRBJ1-2, with D unclear. Per germline, CDR1 SGDLS and CDR2 YYNGEE. V dropped 0 bases and J dropped 4 bases, with 10 bases sitting between them. The CDR3 runs 14 residues. The CDR3, as DNA: TGTGCCAGCAGCGTAGGTCCGACTTCCTATGGCTACACCTTC. This gives the protein CASSVGPTSYGYTF.

A few counts support this clone. The J gene is TRBJ2-6, the V gene TRBV11-2; 11 nucleotides agree with TRBD2. Germline-derived CDR1 and CDR2 are SGHAT and FQNNGV. V trimming: 5 bases; J trimming: 2 bases; junction bases outside the gene matches: 5. The CDR3 is 17 amino acids. The CDR3 bases are TGTGCCAGCAGCCTTAGCGGGAGGGGCGCTGGGGCCAACGTCCTGACTTTC. Encoded protein: CASSLSGRGAGANVLTF.

This chain connects TRBV5-1 to TRBJ2-1; unclear D gene. Between the trimmed V and J ends, which lost 6 bases and 11 bases, there was a span of 21 bases. Germline V lookup: CDR1 SGHRS, CDR2 YFSETQ. The CDR3 is 14 amino acids. CDR3 coding DNA: TGCGCCAGCAAACTAACCACCCCGCAGAACAAGCAGTTCTTC. The encoded protein is CASKLTTPQNKQFF.

V is TRBV19 and J is TRBJ1-3; D perhaps matches TRBD1 (5 bases). Germline CDR1 and CDR2: LNHDA and SQIVND (reference sequence). This CDR3 has 16 amino acids. V was clipped by 6 bases and J by 0 bases, with 15 bases between them. The CDR3 loop reads CASRKSGASSGNTIYF. The CDR3 region has the DNA TGTGCCAGTAGAAAGAGTGGGGCTTCCTCTGGAAACACCATATATTTT.

The V call is TRBV4-1, the J call TRBJ1-3; D is perhaps TRBD1 (5 bases). This CDR3 contains 16 residues. Germline CDR1 and CDR2: MGHRA and YSYEKL. V was cut by 1 base and J by 4 bases, with 14 bases left in between. The CDR3 loop is CASSQGGRVKGNTIYF. CDR3 in DNA: TGCGCCAGCAGCCAAGGGGGCAGGGTCAAAGGAAACACCATATATTTT.

This clone showed up just once. The V and J genes are TRBV6-1 and TRBJ1-6, with 7 nucleotides matching TRBD1. V trimming: 5 bases; J trimming: 13 bases; junction bases outside the gene matches: 11. The CDR3 sequence is 14 residues long. Germline CDR1 reads MNHNS; CDR2 reads SASEGT. The CDR3 region is CASSPGTAYPPLHF. The CDR3 DNA follows: TGTGCCAGCAGTCCCGGGACAGCATATCCCCCCCTCCACTTT.

This sequence joins TRBV27 and TRBJ2-1, with no clear D. CDR1 MNHEY and CDR2 SMNVEV come from the germline V gene (reference sequence). This CDR3 region has 13 residues. The V end lost 3 bases, the J end lost 4 bases, and 7 bases lay between the germline ends. In DNA, the CDR3 is TGTGCCAGCAGTTTTGACTCTTACAATGAGCAGTTCTTC. Amino acids: CASSFDSYNEQFF.